Shown below are 7 T cell receptor beta chains from a single sample sequenced in a study of OX40 agonist ivuxolimab in advanced cancers. Some clones are missing from TCRdb's copy, which holds only in-frame ones; the method was immunoSEQ multiplex PCR. The table includes approximately 120,000 clones, 85% to 95% detected once. Here the sequenced sample was CD4+ or CD8+ T cells sorted from blood, taken in a trial of the OX40 agonist ivuxolimab. Receptors were obtained from an adult with an advanced solid tumor such as melanoma, head and neck, liver or kidney cancer.

To note about this clone: This sample also contains other DNA sequences that code for the same CDR3. This rearrangement joins TRBV5-1 to TRBJ1-1; a possible D gene is TRBD1 (5 bases). V was cut by 5 bases and J by 5 bases, with 16 bases left in between. The CDR3 spans 14 residues. Germline lookup yields CDR1 SGHRS and CDR2 YFSETQ. The CDR3 nucleotides are TGCGCCAGCAGTTCCGGGACCGCCGGGACTGAAGCTTTCTTT. Translated, it gives CASSSGTAGTEAFF.

This chain connects TRBV5-5 to TRBJ1-1; 8 bases agree with TRBD1. Per germline, CDR1 SGHKS and CDR2 YYEKEE (reference sequence). This CDR3 is built from 17 residues. The V gene end was trimmed by 3 bases and the J gene end by 0 bases; junction bases not matched to a gene: 10. The CDR3 bases are TGTGCCAGCAGCTCCCTCCGGACAGGGTTCATGAACACTGAAGCTTTCTTT. It encodes CASSSLRTGFMNTEAFF.

The rearrangement uses TRBV19 and TRBJ1-1, with a weak D call TRBD1 (5 bases). This CDR3 region has 14 residues. Trimming took 7 bases from V and 4 from J, leaving 16 bases between them. CDR1 and CDR2 (germline): LNHDA, SQIVND (reference sequence). This CDR3 is CASTGWGLITEAFF. The CDR3 DNA follows: TGTGCCAGTACGGGTTGGGGGTTGATCACTGAAGCTTTCTTT.

This rearrangement joins TRBV6-5 to TRBJ2-5; TRBD1 might be the D (7 bases). Trimming removed 0 bases from V and 11 bases from J, with 16 bases in between. Germline loops: CDR1 MNHEY, CDR2 SVGAGI. The CDR3 has 14 residues. CDR3 coding DNA: TGTGCCAGCAGTTACTCACGGAGGGGGCAGGGTCAGTACTTC. It codes for CASSYSRRGQGQYF.

This clone came up a few times. The chain links TRBV30 to TRBJ1-1; a weak D match, TRBD1 (5 bases). Per germline, CDR1 GTSNPN and CDR2 SVGIG (reference sequence). CDR3 length: 12 amino acids. Trimming took 5 bases from V and 0 from J, leaving 7 bases between them. The CDR3 DNA follows: TGTGCCTGGGCAGGGATGAACACTGAAGCTTTCTTT. It is translated as CAWAGMNTEAFF.

The chain recombines TRBV6-5 with TRBJ2-3; 9 bases align to TRBD1. CDR3 length: 14 residues. J was trimmed by 2 bases and V by 4 bases; bases with no gene match: 1. The V gene's germline CDR1 is MNHEY and CDR2 SVGAGI. The CDR3 protein is CASSWDRATDTQYF. Written as DNA, the CDR3 is TGTGCCAGCAGTTGGGACAGGGCCACAGATACGCAGTATTTT.

J is TRBJ2-1 and V is TRBV28; 7 nucleotides match TRBD2. V shed 6 bases, J shed 0 bases, and the junction held 8 bases outside the gene matches. The CDR3 extends over 16 amino acids. Germline V gene lookup returns CDR1 MDHEN and CDR2 SYDVKM. The CDR3 sequence: CASRGREGTSYNEQFF. The CDR3 bases are TGTGCCAGCAGGGGCAGGGAGGGAACCTCCTACAATGAGCAGTTCTTC.